A selection of T cell receptor beta chains follows, all from one sample in a study of T cells in Graves' hyperthyroidism and ophthalmopathy. Via MiXCR, TCRdb re-called the multiplex PCR reads, giving one row per CDR3 protein. The repertoire holds about 600,000 distinct CDR3 sequences, with 16% as singletons. Sequenced material: blood. Every receptor here comes from a woman between 35 and 50 years old with Graves' ophthalmopathy. CDR3s include the opening cysteine and the closing phenylalanine or tryptophan. The order of the fields is D gene, J gene, clone size, V gene, CDR3 protein, CDR3 DNA. D genes are given only for firm matches. The size field is filled for only some rows; it gives once, few, many or a size class.

D gene: NA; J gene: TRBJ1-1; clone size: many; V gene: TRBV30; CDR3 protein: CAWNIYREAEAFF; CDR3 DNA: TGTGCCTGGAATATTTACAGGGAAGCTGAAGCTTTCTTT
D gene: NA; J gene: TRBJ1-1; clone size: NA; V gene: TRBV20-1; CDR3 protein: CSATPGEGTEAFF; CDR3 DNA: TGCAGTGCCACTCCAGGGGAGGGCACTGAAGCTTTCTTT
D gene: TRBD2; J gene: TRBJ2-3; clone size: few; V gene: TRBV5-6; CDR3 protein: CASSLASAGAQGDTQYF; CDR3 DNA: TGTGCCAGCAGCTTGGCCTCAGCGGGGGCCCAGGGGGATACGCAGTATTTT
D gene: TRBD2; J gene: TRBJ2-5; clone size: NA; V gene: TRBV11-2; CDR3 protein: CASSSWGGENQYF; CDR3 DNA: TGTGCCAGCAGCTCGTGGGGGGGAGAAAATCAGTACTTC
D gene: NA; J gene: TRBJ2-7; clone size: many; V gene: TRBV28; CDR3 protein: CASSLYAYEQYF; CDR3 DNA: TGTGCCAGCAGTTTGTATGCCTACGAGCAGTACTTC
D gene: NA; J gene: TRBJ1-2; clone size: NA; V gene: TRBV5-6; CDR3 protein: CASSRPGQPGYTF; CDR3 DNA: TGTGCCAGCAGCCGGCCGGGACAACCTGGCTACACCTTC
D gene: NA; J gene: TRBJ2-7; clone size: NA; V gene: TRBV7-2; CDR3 protein: CASSLIAGAGEQYF; CDR3 DNA: TGTGCCAGCAGCTTGATAGCAGGGGCCGGCGAGCAGTACTTC
D gene: NA; J gene: TRBJ2-7; clone size: NA; V gene: TRBV6-5; CDR3 protein: CASSYSRGDYEQYF; CDR3 DNA: TGTGCCAGCAGTTACTCTAGGGGGGACTACGAGCAGTACTTC
D gene: TRBD2; J gene: TRBJ2-1; clone size: once; V gene: TRBV3-1; CDR3 protein: CASSPGTSGPGDEQFF; CDR3 DNA: TGTGCCAGCAGCCCGGGGACTAGCGGGCCTGGGGATGAGCAGTTCTTC
D gene: NA; J gene: TRBJ2-4; clone size: many; V gene: TRBV28; CDR3 protein: CASSLRVGSGYENIQYF; CDR3 DNA: TGTGCCAGCAGCCTCCGGGTCGGAAGCGGGTATGAAAACATTCAGTACTTC
D gene: NA; J gene: TRBJ1-1; clone size: many; V gene: TRBV6-2/TRBV6-3; CDR3 protein: CASRTGQGKAFF; CDR3 DNA: TGTGCCAGCAGAACCGGACAAGGCAAAGCTTTCTTT
D gene: NA; J gene: TRBJ2-1; clone size: few; V gene: TRBV11-3; CDR3 protein: CASSLPQEEDNEQFF; CDR3 DNA: TGTGCCAGCAGCTTACCCCAGGAGGAGGACAATGAGCAGTTCTTC
D gene: NA; J gene: TRBJ2-5; clone size: many; V gene: TRBV18; CDR3 protein: CASSDYGETQYF; CDR3 DNA: TGTGCCAGCTCAGACTATGGAGAGACCCAGTACTTC
D gene: NA; J gene: TRBJ1-2; clone size: many; V gene: TRBV12-3/TRBV12-4; CDR3 protein: CASSLAGTDNYGYTF; CDR3 DNA: TGTGCCAGCAGTTTAGCCGGGACGGATAACTATGGCTACACCTTC
D gene: NA; J gene: TRBJ2-2; clone size: NA; V gene: TRBV7-2; CDR3 protein: CASSLDVTTHGELFF; CDR3 DNA: TGTGCCAGCAGCTTAGACGTGACTACCCACGGGGAGCTGTTTTTT
D gene: NA; J gene: TRBJ1-2; clone size: few; V gene: TRBV15; CDR3 protein: CATSPRGRPTNYGYTF; CDR3 DNA: TGTGCCACCAGCCCCCGCGGCAGGCCTACTAACTATGGCTACACCTTC
D gene: NA; J gene: TRBJ2-3; clone size: many; V gene: TRBV5-1; CDR3 protein: CASSLGVVEGDTQYF; CDR3 DNA: TGCGCCAGCAGCTTGGGGGTCGTCGAGGGGGATACGCAGTATTTT
D gene: TRBD1; J gene: TRBJ2-7; clone size: few; V gene: TRBV7-3; CDR3 protein: CASSFFWTGLDEQYF; CDR3 DNA: TGTGCCAGCAGCTTTTTTTGGACAGGGCTCGACGAGCAGTACTTC
D gene: TRBD1; J gene: TRBJ1-4; clone size: many; V gene: TRBV2; CDR3 protein: CASDPGQGNEKLFF; CDR3 DNA: TGTGCCAGCGACCCGGGACAGGGTAATGAAAAACTGTTTTTT
D gene: TRBD2; J gene: TRBJ2-5; clone size: few; V gene: TRBV12-3/TRBV12-4; CDR3 protein: CASSLLPVSGGPQETQYF; CDR3 DNA: TGTGCCAGCAGTCTGCTCCCGGTTAGCGGGGGGCCCCAAGAGACCCAGTACTTC
D gene: NA; J gene: TRBJ1-1; clone size: NA; V gene: TRBV14; CDR3 protein: CASSRGRPYTEAFF; CDR3 DNA: TGTGCCAGCAGCAGGGGCCGCCCGTACACTGAAGCTTTCTTT
D gene: TRBD1; J gene: TRBJ2-6; clone size: few; V gene: TRBV30; CDR3 protein: CAWSVEGAGANVLTF; CDR3 DNA: TGTGCCTGGAGTGTTGAGGGGGCAGGGGCCAACGTCCTGACTTTC
D gene: NA; J gene: TRBJ2-7; clone size: many; V gene: TRBV20-1; CDR3 protein: CSARDLLWGQLPYEQYF; CDR3 DNA: TGCAGTGCTAGAGATCTTCTCTGGGGACAACTCCCCTACGAGCAGTACTTC
D gene: TRBD1; J gene: TRBJ2-5; clone size: many; V gene: TRBV20-1; CDR3 protein: CSATGTGGEETQYF; CDR3 DNA: TGCAGTGCTACCGGGACAGGGGGCGAAGAGACCCAGTACTTC
D gene: NA; J gene: TRBJ1-2; clone size: many; V gene: TRBV10-3; CDR3 protein: CAISESSQFYGYTF; CDR3 DNA: TGTGCCATCAGTGAGTCGAGTCAGTTTTATGGCTACACCTTC
D gene: TRBD2; J gene: TRBJ2-1; clone size: NA; V gene: TRBV5-5; CDR3 protein: CASSLWAGLAVNEQFF; CDR3 DNA: TGTGCCAGCAGCTTGTGGGCGGGACTAGCGGTCAATGAGCAGTTCTTC
D gene: TRBD2; J gene: TRBJ2-7; clone size: many; V gene: TRBV11-2; CDR3 protein: CASSSRTSGGLEQYF; CDR3 DNA: TGTGCCAGCAGCTCGAGGACTAGCGGGGGCTTGGAGCAGTACTTC
D gene: TRBD2; J gene: TRBJ2-3; clone size: many; V gene: TRBV2; CDR3 protein: CASNLAGTSTDTQYF; CDR3 DNA: TGTGCCAGCAACCTAGCGGGAACTAGCACAGATACGCAGTATTTT
D gene: NA; J gene: TRBJ2-3; clone size: many; V gene: TRBV18; CDR3 protein: CASSPYSTDTQYF; CDR3 DNA: TGTGCCAGCTCACCTTATAGCACAGATACGCAGTATTTT
D gene: TRBD2; J gene: TRBJ2-7; clone size: NA; V gene: TRBV6-1; CDR3 protein: CASSDSRGYSEQYF; CDR3 DNA: TGTGCCAGCAGTGACTCGCGGGGGTACTCCGAGCAGTACTTC